The present T cell receptor (beta chain) was sequenced within a study of shared clonotypes between healthy human individuals (dated by TCRdb to 2019 to 2021). About the full investigation: Three men and two women, aged 18 to 49 years, made up the cohort. Different laboratories and diverse techniques were used to prepare libraries and sequence TCR repertoires, to increase sequencing depth and limit assay-specific biases. For each donor, three plates each were used for CD4 naive and CD4 memory, two plates were used for CD8 naive, and one plate was used for CD8 memory. Leukapheresis yielded between about 0.94 and 8.9 billion PBMCs per donor. To estimate repertoire size and how much clonotype sharing occurs between individuals, the study deeply sequenced the blood TCR repertoires of five healthy adults.

Donors were healthy HIV-negative adults with no recently reported acute infections or vaccinations. Every donor was a Caucasian adult residing in Nashville, Tennessee, USA. CD4+ T cells were enriched by magnetic negative selection, after which naive cells were positively selected on CD45RA and the negative fraction was taken as the memory subset. Blood was collected by leukapheresis, and PBMCs were isolated by Ficoll-Histopaque density gradient centrifugation and then cryopreserved in liquid nitrogen vapor phase. Purity and quantity of every magnetically sorted T cell population were checked by analytical flow cytometry. From each sorted fraction, genomic DNA was isolated and quantified by UV absorbance on a Nanodrop 2000c. Results the study describes overall, beyond this receptor: Naive subsets generally had larger estimated clonotype richness than memory subsets. Because the study included a small number of donors, the genetic and exposure-history diversity represented was limited. Incomplete sequencing was indicated by rarefaction of sorted-subset datasets, despite the large sequencing depth. Pairwise subsampling indicated that sequencing depth was expected to affect the degree of clonotype sharing among donors. Compared with non-shared clonotypes, the clonotypes found in all four sorted-subset donors had higher generation probabilities. When a handful of donors were compared, the shared fraction of clonotypes was approximately 5% for naive CD4, 3.5% to 4% for naive CD8, about 2.5% for memory CD4, and around 0.4% for memory CD8. Sampling was restricted to blood, and TCR repertoires in tissues likely differ from the TCR repertoires found in blood.

In the case of this clone: Its antigen is still unknown. The input lacks base qualities; no much larger clone sits a single base away.

TCR CDR3 regions were amplified from genomic DNA by multiplex PCR using the deep immunoSEQ assay. Genomic DNA extracted from each cell subset was distributed evenly over all wells of several immunoSEQ 96-well plates, and each plate served as one replicate. For sorted subsets, around 0.2 ug genomic DNA, equal to some 28,000 T cell genomes, was loaded into each replicate PCR. The purified libraries were quantified using a Qubit 3.0 fluorometer, sized with a Bioanalyzer 2100, and then quantified again using the KAPA Library Quantification kit. Every immunoSEQ 96-well plate was sequenced on a separate single-read 150-cycle Illumina NextSeq 550 flow cell. The study's own analysis went as follows. Because only junctional sequences without quality scores were contained in the immunoSEQ output, filtering matching that applied to full-length reads could not be performed. To assign V/J genes and CDR3, sequences were annotated using PyIR, a Python wrapper for IgBLAST v1.9, with IMGT germline references. Reads were filtered out if the reads had weak V/J assignments (E-value above 1e-6), no CDR3, stop codons, out-of-frame junctions, or ambiguous translated residues. V3J clonotypes were defined by identical inferred V gene, J gene, and CDR3 amino acid sequence. The percentage overlap between two repertoires was calculated by dividing the number of shared unique clonotypes by the size of the smaller repertoire. Repertoire richness was assessed with RTK rarefaction, the Chao1 estimator, and Recon v2.1 estimates of unobserved clonotypes. Generation probabilities were computed with OLGA for all TCRbeta clonotypes obtained by the gDNA method from a few donors. In TCRdb, the immuneACCESS table is reduced to in-frame sequences with V and J assigned. These tables do not hold every clone; where another copy was compared, an unresolved V gene accounts for under half, and the others remain unexplained. V, J and clone size were drawn from that table, and D and trimming were deduced from the DNA. Here the sample has some 1,400,000 clones; more than 95% occur a single time. The top ten clonotypes cover 1% to 1.5% of the sample.

The origin of this receptor is a man aged 25 to 40 in good health. The sequenced sample was naive CD4+ T cells sorted from blood. The label giving this sample's cell subset or site can be read as: CD45RA+ positively selected.

Here the CDR3 is given as CASSVTSNEQFF. The bases read TGTGCCAGCAGCGTTACAAGTAATGAGCAGTTCTTC. The rearranged segments are TRBV9 and TRBJ2-1; the D gene is unclear. From the cysteine up to the phenylalanine, the CDR3 has a length of 12 residues. Only the CDR3 region is kept as DNA, spanning 36 bases read in frame from base 1. The junction shows trimming of 2 bases on V and 7 bases on J, plus 7 bases between the germline ends. The germline V gene provides CDR1 SGDLS and CDR2 YYNGEE.